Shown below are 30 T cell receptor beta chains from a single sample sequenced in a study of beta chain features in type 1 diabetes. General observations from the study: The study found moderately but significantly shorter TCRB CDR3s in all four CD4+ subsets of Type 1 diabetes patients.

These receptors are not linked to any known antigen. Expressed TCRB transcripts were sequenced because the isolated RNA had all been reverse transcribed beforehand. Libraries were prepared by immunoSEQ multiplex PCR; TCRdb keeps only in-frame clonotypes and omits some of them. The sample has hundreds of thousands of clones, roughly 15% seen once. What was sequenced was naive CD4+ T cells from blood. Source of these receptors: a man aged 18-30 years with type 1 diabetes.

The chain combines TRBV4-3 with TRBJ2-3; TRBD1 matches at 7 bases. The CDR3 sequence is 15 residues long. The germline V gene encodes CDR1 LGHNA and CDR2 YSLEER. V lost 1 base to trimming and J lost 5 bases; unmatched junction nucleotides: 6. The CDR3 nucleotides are TGCGCCAGCAGCCAAGGACAGGGTCGCGGAGATACGCAGTATTTT. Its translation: CASSQGQGRGDTQYF.

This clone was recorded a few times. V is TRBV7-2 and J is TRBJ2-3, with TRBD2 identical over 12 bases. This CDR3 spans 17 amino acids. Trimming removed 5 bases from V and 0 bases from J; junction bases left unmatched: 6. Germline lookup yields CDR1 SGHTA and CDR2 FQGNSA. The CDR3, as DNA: TGTGCCAGCAGCCCGGGACTAGCGGGCAGTAGCACAGATACGCAGTATTTT. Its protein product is CASSPGLAGSSTDTQYF.

The CDR3 DNA reads TGTGCCAGCAGCTTCGGACAGGGGGCTGAGACCCAGTACTTC. This encodes CASSFGQGAETQYF. The chain joins TRBV7-2 to TRBJ2-5, with 11 bases that match TRBD1. The germline gives CDR1 SGHTA, CDR2 FQGNSA. Trimming removed 3 bases from V and 5 bases from J; junction bases left unmatched: 2. The CDR3 is 14 residues long.

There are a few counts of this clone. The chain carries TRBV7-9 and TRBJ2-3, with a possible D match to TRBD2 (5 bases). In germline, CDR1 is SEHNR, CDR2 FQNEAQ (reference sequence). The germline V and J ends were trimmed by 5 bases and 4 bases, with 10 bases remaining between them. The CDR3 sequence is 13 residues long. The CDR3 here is CASSPGNSDTQYF. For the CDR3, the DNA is TGTGCCAGCAGCCCCGGGAATTCAGATACGCAGTATTTT.

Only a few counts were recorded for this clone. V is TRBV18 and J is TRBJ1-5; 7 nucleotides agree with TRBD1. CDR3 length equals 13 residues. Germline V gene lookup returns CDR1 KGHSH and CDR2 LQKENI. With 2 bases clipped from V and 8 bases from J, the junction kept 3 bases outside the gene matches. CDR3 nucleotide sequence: TGTGCCAGCTCACCAGACAGGGAGGAGCCCCAGCATTTT. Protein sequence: CASSPDREEPQHF.

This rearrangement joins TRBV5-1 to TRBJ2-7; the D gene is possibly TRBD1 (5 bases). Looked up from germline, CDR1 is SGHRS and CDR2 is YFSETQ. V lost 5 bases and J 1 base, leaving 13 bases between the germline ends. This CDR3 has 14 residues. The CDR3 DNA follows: TGCGCCAGCAGGCAAACAGGACAATCCTACGAGCAGTACTTC. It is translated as CASRQTGQSYEQYF. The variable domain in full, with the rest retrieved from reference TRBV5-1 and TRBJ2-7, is KAGVTQTPRYLIKTRGQQVTLSCSPISGHRSVSWYQQTPGQGLQFLFEYFSETQRNKGNFPGRFSGRQFSNSRSEMNVSTLELGDSALYLCASRQTGQSYEQYFGPGTRLTVT.

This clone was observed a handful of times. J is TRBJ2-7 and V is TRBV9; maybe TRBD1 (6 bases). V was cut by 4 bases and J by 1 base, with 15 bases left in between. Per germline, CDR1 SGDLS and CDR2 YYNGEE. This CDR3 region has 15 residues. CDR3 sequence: CASSTTGHPSYEQYF. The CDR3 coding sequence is TGTGCCAGCAGCACCACGGGACATCCTTCCTACGAGCAGTACTTC.

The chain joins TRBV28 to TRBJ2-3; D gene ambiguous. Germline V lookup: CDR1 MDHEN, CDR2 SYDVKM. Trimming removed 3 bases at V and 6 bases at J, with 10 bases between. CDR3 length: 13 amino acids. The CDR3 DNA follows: TGTGCCAGCAGTTTTGCGGAGACGGATACGCAGTATTTT. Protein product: CASSFAETDTQYF.

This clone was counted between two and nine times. CDR3 in amino acids: CASRLTSGSYEQYF. CDR3 in DNA: TGTGCCAGCAGGCTGACTAGCGGGAGTTACGAGCAGTACTTC. This chain uses TRBV7-2 with TRBJ2-7; 12 bases are shared with TRBD2. CDR3 length: 14 amino acids. Germline V CDR1 and CDR2: SGHTA, FQGNSA. Trimming removed 6 bases from V and 4 bases from J; junction bases left unmatched: 4.

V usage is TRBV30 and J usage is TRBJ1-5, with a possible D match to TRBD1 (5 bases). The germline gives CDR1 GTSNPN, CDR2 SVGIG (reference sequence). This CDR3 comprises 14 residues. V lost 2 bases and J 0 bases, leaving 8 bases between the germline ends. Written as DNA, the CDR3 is TGTGCCTGGAGTAAAGACAGTAGCAATCAGCCCCAGCATTTT. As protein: CAWSKDSSNQPQHF.

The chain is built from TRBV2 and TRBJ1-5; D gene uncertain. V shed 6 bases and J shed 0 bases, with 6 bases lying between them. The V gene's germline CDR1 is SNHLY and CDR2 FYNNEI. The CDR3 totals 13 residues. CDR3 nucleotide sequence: TGTGCCAGCAGGGTTAGTAGCAATCAGCCCCAGCATTTT. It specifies CASRVSSNQPQHF.

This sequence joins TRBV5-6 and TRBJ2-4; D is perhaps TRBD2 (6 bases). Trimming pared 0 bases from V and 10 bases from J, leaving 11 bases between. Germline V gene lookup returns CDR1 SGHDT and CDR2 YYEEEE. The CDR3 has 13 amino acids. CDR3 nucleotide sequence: TGTGCCAGCAGCTTGGTTCTCAGCGGGATTCAGTACTTC. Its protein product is CASSLVLSGIQYF.

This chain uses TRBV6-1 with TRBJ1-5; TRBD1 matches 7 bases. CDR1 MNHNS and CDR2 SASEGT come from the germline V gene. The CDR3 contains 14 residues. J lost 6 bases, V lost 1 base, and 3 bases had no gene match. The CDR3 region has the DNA TGTGCCAGCAGTGAAGGAGGGGGCGGTCAGCCCCAGCATTTT. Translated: CASSEGGGGQPQHF.

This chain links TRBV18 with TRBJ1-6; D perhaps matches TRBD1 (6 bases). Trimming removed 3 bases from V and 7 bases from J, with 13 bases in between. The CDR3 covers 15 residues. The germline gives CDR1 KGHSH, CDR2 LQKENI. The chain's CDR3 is CASSPLDRNNSPLHF. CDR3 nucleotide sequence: TGTGCCAGCTCACCTCTGGACAGAAACAATTCACCCCTCCACTTT.

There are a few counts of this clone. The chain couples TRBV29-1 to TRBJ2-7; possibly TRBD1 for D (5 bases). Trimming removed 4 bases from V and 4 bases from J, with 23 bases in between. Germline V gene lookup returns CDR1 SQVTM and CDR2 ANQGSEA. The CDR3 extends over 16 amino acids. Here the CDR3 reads CSVGQGSLPQTYEQYF. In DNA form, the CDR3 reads TGCAGCGTTGGTCAGGGTTCCTTACCGCAGACTTACGAGCAGTACTTC.

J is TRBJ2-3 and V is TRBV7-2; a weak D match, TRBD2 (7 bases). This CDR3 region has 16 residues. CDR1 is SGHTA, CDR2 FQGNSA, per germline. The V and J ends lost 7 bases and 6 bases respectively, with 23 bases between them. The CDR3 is CASTQRGGVRRDTQYF. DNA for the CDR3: TGTGCCAGCACCCAGAGGGGGGGCGTTCGACGGGATACGCAGTATTTT.

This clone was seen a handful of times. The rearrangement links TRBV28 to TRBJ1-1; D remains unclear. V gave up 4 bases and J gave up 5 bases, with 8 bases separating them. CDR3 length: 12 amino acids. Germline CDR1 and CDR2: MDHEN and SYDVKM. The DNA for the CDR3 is TGTGCCAGCAGTTATCACGGTACTGAAGCTTTCTTT. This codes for CASSYHGTEAFF.

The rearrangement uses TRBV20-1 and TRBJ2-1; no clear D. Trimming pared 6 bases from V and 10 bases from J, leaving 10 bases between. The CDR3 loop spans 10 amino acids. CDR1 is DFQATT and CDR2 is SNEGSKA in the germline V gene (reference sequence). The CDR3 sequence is CSAAHREQFF. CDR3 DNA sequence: TGCAGTGCCGCCCACCGGGAGCAGTTCTTC.

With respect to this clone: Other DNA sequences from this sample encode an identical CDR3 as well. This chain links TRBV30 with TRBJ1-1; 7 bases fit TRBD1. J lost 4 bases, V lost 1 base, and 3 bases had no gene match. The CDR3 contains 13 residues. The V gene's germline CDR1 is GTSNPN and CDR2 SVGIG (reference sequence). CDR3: CAWSAQGGTEAFF. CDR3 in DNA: TGTGCCTGGAGTGCCCAGGGGGGCACTGAAGCTTTCTTT.

As DNA, the CDR3 is TGTGCCAGTAGTATGGACAGGGTGAGACAGCCCCAGCATTTT. Its translation is CASSMDRVRQPQHF. This chain connects TRBV19 to TRBJ1-5, with 8 bases fitting TRBD1. The V and J ends lost 3 bases and 7 bases, in that order; junction bases with no gene match: 5. The CDR3 is 14 amino acids. Looked up from germline, CDR1 is LNHDA and CDR2 is SQIVND (reference sequence). The variable domain in full, completed from reference TRBV19 and TRBJ1-5, reads DGGITQSPKYLFRKEGQNVTLSCEQNLNHDAMYWYRQDPGQGLRLIYYSQIVNDFQKGDIAEGYSVSREKKESFPLTVTSAQKNPTAFYLCASSMDRVRQPQHFGDGTRLSIL.

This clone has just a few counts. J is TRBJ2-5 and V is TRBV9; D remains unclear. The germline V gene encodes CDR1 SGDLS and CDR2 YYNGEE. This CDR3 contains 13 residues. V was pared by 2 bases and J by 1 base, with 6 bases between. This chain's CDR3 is CASSVAVQETQYF. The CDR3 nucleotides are TGTGCCAGCAGCGTGGCAGTCCAAGAGACCCAGTACTTC.

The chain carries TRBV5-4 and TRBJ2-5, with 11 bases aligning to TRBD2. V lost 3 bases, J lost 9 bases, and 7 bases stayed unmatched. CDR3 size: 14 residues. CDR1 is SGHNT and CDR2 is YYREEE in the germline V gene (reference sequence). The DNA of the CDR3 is TGTGCCAGCAGCTCGGGACTAGCGGAGATGGCCCAGTACTTC. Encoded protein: CASSSGLAEMAQYF.

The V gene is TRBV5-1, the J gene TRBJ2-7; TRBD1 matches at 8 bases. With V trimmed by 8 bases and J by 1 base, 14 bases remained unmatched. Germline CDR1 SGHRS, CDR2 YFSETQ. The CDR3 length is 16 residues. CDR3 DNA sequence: TGCGCCAGGGGGGCTAGGGGACAGGCTAATTCCTACGAGCAGTACTTC. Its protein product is CARGARGQANSYEQYF. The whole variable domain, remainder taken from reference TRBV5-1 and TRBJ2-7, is KAGVTQTPRYLIKTRGQQVTLSCSPISGHRSVSWYQQTPGQGLQFLFEYFSETQRNKGNFPGRFSGRQFSNSRSEMNVSTLELGDSALYLCARGARGQANSYEQYFGPGTRLTVT.

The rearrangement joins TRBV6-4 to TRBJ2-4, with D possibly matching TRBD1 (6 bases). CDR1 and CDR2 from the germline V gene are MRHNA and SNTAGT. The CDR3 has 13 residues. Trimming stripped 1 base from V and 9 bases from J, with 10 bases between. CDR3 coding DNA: TGTGCCAGCAGTGACTACATAGGGGGCATTCAGTACTTC. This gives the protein CASSDYIGGIQYF.

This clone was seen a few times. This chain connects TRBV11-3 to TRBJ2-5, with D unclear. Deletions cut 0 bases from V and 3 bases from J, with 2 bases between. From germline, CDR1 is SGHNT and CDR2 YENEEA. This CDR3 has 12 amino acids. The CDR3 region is CASSLDKETQYF. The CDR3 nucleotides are TGTGCCAGCAGCTTAGATAAAGAGACCCAGTACTTC.

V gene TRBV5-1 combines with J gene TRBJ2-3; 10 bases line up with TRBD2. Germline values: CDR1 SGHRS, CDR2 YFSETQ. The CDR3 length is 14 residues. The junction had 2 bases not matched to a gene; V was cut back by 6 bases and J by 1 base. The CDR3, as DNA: TGCGCCAGCACTGGACTAGCGGGCACAGATACGCAGTATTTT. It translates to CASTGLAGTDTQYF.

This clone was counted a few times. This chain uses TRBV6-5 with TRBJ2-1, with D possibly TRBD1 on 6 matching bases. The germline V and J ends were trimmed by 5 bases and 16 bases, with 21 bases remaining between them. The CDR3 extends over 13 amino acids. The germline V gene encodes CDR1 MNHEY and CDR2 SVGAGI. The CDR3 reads CASSTSDSPRQFF. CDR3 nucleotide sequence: TGTGCCAGCAGTACATCGGACAGCCCTAGGCAATTCTTC.

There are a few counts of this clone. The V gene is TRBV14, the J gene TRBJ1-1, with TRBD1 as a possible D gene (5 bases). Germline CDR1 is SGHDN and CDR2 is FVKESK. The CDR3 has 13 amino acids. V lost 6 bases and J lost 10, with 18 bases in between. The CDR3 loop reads CASSLADGGGAFF. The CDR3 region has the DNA TGTGCCAGCAGTCTAGCGGACGGGGGGGGAGCTTTCTTT.

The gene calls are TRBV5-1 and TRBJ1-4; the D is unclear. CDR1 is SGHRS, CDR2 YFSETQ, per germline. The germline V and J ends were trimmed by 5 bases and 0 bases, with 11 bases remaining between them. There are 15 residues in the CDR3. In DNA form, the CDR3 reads TGCGCCAGCAGGGGAGGGTTTGCAACTAATGAAAAACTGTTTTTT. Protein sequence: CASRGGFATNEKLFF. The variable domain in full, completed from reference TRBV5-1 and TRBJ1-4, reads KAGVTQTPRYLIKTRGQQVTLSCSPISGHRSVSWYQQTPGQGLQFLFEYFSETQRNKGNFPGRFSGRQFSNSRSEMNVSTLELGDSALYLCASRGGFATNEKLFFGSGTQLSVL.

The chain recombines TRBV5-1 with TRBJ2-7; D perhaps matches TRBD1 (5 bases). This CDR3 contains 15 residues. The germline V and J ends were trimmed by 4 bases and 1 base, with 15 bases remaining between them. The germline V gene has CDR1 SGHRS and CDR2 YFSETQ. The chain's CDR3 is CASSQGPTESYEQYF. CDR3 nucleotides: TGCGCCAGCAGCCAAGGCCCGACAGAATCCTACGAGCAGTACTTC.